This T cell receptor (beta chain) came from a study of T cell repertoires in cytomegalovirus infection (dated by TCRdb to about 2019). The study in broad terms: Because public TCR beta signatures pointed to carriage of CMV infection together with the matching HLA type, the HLA type of each donor mattered for the analysis. What the work shows at the level of the full study, not this receptor alone: The ex vivo response was dominated by HLA-C-restricted CMV-specific TCR beta clonotypes, which also provided the single most frequent clonotype in two of eight donors. Cumulative frequency of public TCR beta family members discriminated carriers of CMV infection plus the relevant HLA type in this cohort and an independent 352-donor cohort.

As to this clonotype: Its antigen specificity is not known. Mismatch with germline at one junction end may stem from a read error.

For sequencing, an Illumina HiSeq 1500 was employed. Using fastp trimming at Q25 and MiXCR clonotype assembly, TCRdb reanalyzed the public sequencing data and kept in-frame beta chains. A single entry per CDR3 protein holds the most common genes and DNA from its merged rows. For this sample the table gives roughly 250,000 distinct CDR3 sequences, of which roughly 20% were detected only once. Roughly 20% of the sample lies in the top ten. CDR3 length: 15 amino acids, cysteine to phenylalanine. Only the CDR3 region is kept as DNA, spanning 45 bases read in frame from base 1. CDR1 and CDR2 are read off the germline V gene (reference sequence) as SEHNR and FQNEAQ.

The clonotype comes from a human donor in good health (CMV status not recorded). Some clones in this sample may be carry-over from other donors' samples. The sequenced sample was CD8+ T cells from PBMCs. The chain employs TRBV7-9 and TRBJ2-7; 7 nucleotides in the junction match TRBD1. The DNA sequence reads TGTGCCAGCAGCCTAGCCAGGGACAGTCCCTACGAGCAGTACTTC. The resulting protein is CASSLARDSPYEQYF. The variable domain in full, with residues beyond the CDR3 obtained from the reference TRBV7-9 and TRBJ2-7 genes, is DTGVSQNPRHKITKRGQNVTFRCDPISEHNRLYWYRQTLGQGPEFLTYFQNEAQLEKSRLLSDRFSAERPKGSFSTLEIQRTEQGDSAMYLCASSLARDSPYEQYFGPGTRLTVT.